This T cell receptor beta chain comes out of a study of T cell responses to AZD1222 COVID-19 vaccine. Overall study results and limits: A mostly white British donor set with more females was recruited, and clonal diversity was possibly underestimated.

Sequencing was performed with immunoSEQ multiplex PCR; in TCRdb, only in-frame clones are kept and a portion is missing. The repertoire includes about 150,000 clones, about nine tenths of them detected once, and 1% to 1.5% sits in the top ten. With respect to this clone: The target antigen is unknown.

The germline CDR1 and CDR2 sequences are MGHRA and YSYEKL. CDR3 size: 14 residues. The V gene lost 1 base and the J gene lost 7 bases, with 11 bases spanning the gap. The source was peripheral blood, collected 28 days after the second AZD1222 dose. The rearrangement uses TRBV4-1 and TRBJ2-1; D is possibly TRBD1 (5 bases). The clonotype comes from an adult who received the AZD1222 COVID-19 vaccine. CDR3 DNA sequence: TGCGCCAGCAGCCAAGCGTGGGGCGAAAATGAGCAGTTCTTC. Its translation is CASSQAWGENEQFF.